The rows below give T cell receptor beta chains drawn from one sample of a study of T cell responses to AZD1222 COVID-19 vaccine. Some clones are missing from TCRdb's copy, which holds only in-frame ones; the method was immunoSEQ multiplex PCR. The sample includes around 180,000 clones, roughly 88% seen only once; the top ten take approximately 0.5%. The input for sequencing was peripheral blood, taken on day 0 of AZD1222 vaccination. The receptor source for this set is an adult in good health. The conserved cysteine and the conserved F or W are not part of the CDR3 here.

15	TRBJ1-4	TRBV7-9	ASSSSGTGVTNEKLF
12	TRBJ1-1	TRBV7-3	ASSPPQGATEAF
13	TRBJ2-1	TRBV6-2/TRBV6-3	ASSYGGSSYNEQF
11	TRBJ1-5	TRBV19	ASSKNRGQPQH
13	TRBJ2-4	TRBV3-1/TRBV3-2	ASSQAGTGGNIQY
20	TRBJ1-3	TRBV9	ASSVNPRNSDRGQSSGNTIY
13	TRBJ1-1	TRBV6-1	ASSEGVRQNTEAF
15	TRBJ2-3	TRBV20-1	SASVGTSGREADTQY
13	TRBJ2-5	TRBV5-1	ASSLVGERGETQY
13	TRBJ1-2	TRBV28	ASTAALTDNYGYT
12	TRBJ2-1	TRBV30	AWRGLARNNEQF
11	TRBJ2-7	TRBV6-5	ASVSQGTYEQY
11	TRBJ1-2	TRBV28	ASHSSTNYGYT
11	TRBJ2-5	TRBV18	ASFSGQGETQY
12	TRBJ2-7	TRBV6-5	ASTSEWGNYEQY
13	TRBJ1-5	TRBV5-6	ASSTGTGGNQPQH
12	TRBJ1-1	TRBV5-1	ASSLWELNTEAF
11	TRBJ1-5	TRBV6-5	ATREQGLEPQH
11	TRBJ1-2	TRBV10-3	AISVTGDYGYT
13	TRBJ1-4	TRBV14	ASSPRTVQGEKLF
13	TRBJ1-4	TRBV9	ASSRTGQGDEKLF
15	TRBJ2-2	TRBV28	ASRSRDRSLNTGELF
14	TRBJ2-1	TRBV7-9	ASSLTRDRERYEQF
12	TRBJ1-5	TRBV6-5	ASSSPQEYQPQH
12	TRBJ2-7	TRBV5-6	ASSLGRDPYEQY
13	TRBJ2-1	TRBV9	ASSVGGTALSEQF
14	TRBJ2-2	TRBV28	ASSTVDRVGTGELF
10	TRBJ1-2	TRBV28	ASLTGEHGYT
13	TRBJ1-5	TRBV19	ASSPRVLSNQPQH
15	TRBJ2-7	TRBV5-1	ASSLGLGTGGFYEQY
15	TRBJ2-1	TRBV10-3	AISELGPRGAYNEQF
11	TRBJ1-5	TRBV3-1/TRBV3-2	ASSPGGDQPQH
13	TRBJ1-1	TRBV3-1/TRBV3-2	ASSQDPPKNTEAF
14	TRBJ2-1	TRBV4-2	ASSQDTSGGYNEQF
15	TRBJ2-1	TRBV25-1	ASSARTTQGSYNEQF
12	TRBJ1-1	TRBV15	ATSRDQRAAEAF
12	TRBJ2-7	TRBV7-2	ASSLDRVEDEQY
14	TRBJ2-3	TRBV5-1	ASSPDTSVVTDTQY
13	TRBJ2-7	TRBV5-1	ASSLDGWGVYEQY
10	TRBJ1-1	TRBV5-6	ASTDKNTEAF
15	TRBJ2-3	TRBV2	ASSEEVGRRGADTQY
11	TRBJ2-5	TRBV5-1	ASSRGLQETQY
10	TRBJ2-7	TRBV10-2	ASSESVYEQY
13	TRBJ1-1	TRBV18	ASSPNRPGRTEAF